This T cell receptor (beta chain) appears in the sequencing data of a study of T-cell memory formation after mild COVID-19. Study findings and constraints: Memory sampled before infection contained some responding clones, suggesting cross-reactive memory joined.

A note on this clonotype: What it binds is not known. The junction does not match germline at one end; this may be a read error.

Sample barcodes and UMIs were carried by the TCR alpha and TCR beta cDNA libraries that 5'RACE generated with constant-segment primers. MiXCR, applied by TCRdb to the 5' RACE reads, yields one record per CDR3 protein. The data hold some 300,000 distinct CDR3 sequences, with more than 20% observed a single time. This TCR was recovered from a man younger than 35 who had mild COVID-19 (a few samples of this study predate the infection). Cell type and time point are not known. The sequenced material came from PBMCs or a T cell subset sorted from them (not recorded which).

Written as DNA, the CDR3 is TGTGCCAGCATGTCGGACACCGGGGAGCCGTTTTTT. It yields the protein CASMSDTGEPFF. This chain uses TRBV27 with TRBJ2-2; D tentatively fits TRBD1 or TRBD2 (5 bases each). This CDR3 spans 12 amino acids. Looked up from germline, CDR1 is MNHEY and CDR2 is SMNVEV (reference sequence).